This is a list of T cell receptor beta chains from one sample in a study of HIV-infected patients and healthy controls. TCRdb called the 5' RACE reads again in MiXCR, with one record for every CDR3 protein. The table includes 60,000 to 75,000 distinct CDR3 sequences, about 17% detected once. What was sequenced was CD4+ T cells from blood. Receptors originate from a human donor in good health. The CDR3 runs from the conserved cysteine through the conserved F or W. D genes are given only for firm matches. Expanded clones are given a class, and other clones once, few, many or no size at all.

j_call | v_call | d_call | clone_size | cdr3_aa | cdr3_nt
TRBJ2-3 | TRBV20-1 | TRBD2 | . | CSARPLAGEGADTQYF | TGCAGTGCTAGGCCACTAGCGGGAGAGGGAGCAGATACGCAGTATTTT
TRBJ2-1 | TRBV2 | . | many | CASSPTGGHSNEQFF | TGTGCCAGCAGTCCTACTGGGGGCCACAGCAATGAGCAGTTCTTC
TRBJ2-3 | TRBV19 | . | . | CASSESRADTQYF | TGTGCCAGTAGTGAATCGCGCGCAGATACGCAGTATTTT
TRBJ2-6 | TRBV28 | . | many | CASSLRTADSSGANVLTF | TGTGCCAGCAGTCTCAGGACAGCGGATAGCTCTGGGGCCAACGTCCTGACTTTC
TRBJ2-1 | TRBV7-9 | TRBD2 | . | CASSSLAGNVGNNEQFF | TGTGCCAGCAGTTCACTAGCGGGAAATGTAGGCAACAATGAGCAGTTCTTC
TRBJ1-1 | TRBV7-8 | TRBD1 | . | CASSPKVIPDRVSRWEAFF | TGTGCCAGCAGCCCAAAGGTGATCCCGGACAGGGTGTCCCGATGGGAAGCTTTCTTT
TRBJ2-3 | TRBV6-2/TRBV6-3 | TRBD2 | . | CASSRRLAGGITDTQYF | TGTGCCAGCAGCCGACGACTAGCGGGGGGGATAACAGATACGCAGTATTTT
TRBJ2-4 | TRBV6-2/TRBV6-3 | . | many | CASTQGGYGIQYF | TGTGCCAGCACCCAAGGGGGTTATGGCATTCAGTACTTC
TRBJ2-1 | TRBV5-6 | TRBD2 | . | CASSFQRGELYNEQFF | TGTGCCAGCAGCTTCCAGCGGGGGGAGTTATACAATGAGCAGTTCTTC
TRBJ2-4 | TRBV6-2/TRBV6-3 | TRBD2 | few | CASTLAGGLSTNIQYF | TGTGCCAGCACACTAGCGGGAGGGTTATCTACTAACATTCAGTACTTC
TRBJ2-5 | TRBV6-5 | TRBD1 | . | CASSENRGRETQYF | TGTGCCAGCAGTGAAAACAGGGGAAGAGAGACCCAGTACTTC
TRBJ1-1 | TRBV9 | . | few | CASSVEVRGAEAFF | TGTGCCAGCAGCGTAGAAGTAAGGGGTGCTGAAGCTTTCTTT
TRBJ2-2 | TRBV6-6 | TRBD1 | . | CASSYPRTGTTGELFF | TGTGCCAGCAGTTACCCGCGGACAGGGACGACCGGGGAGCTGTTTTTT
TRBJ2-5 | TRBV28 | TRBD1 | few | CASSLGTDQETQYF | TGTGCCAGCAGTTTGGGGACAGATCAAGAGACCCAGTACTTC
TRBJ1-2 | TRBV4-3 | . | many | CASSQSSYYGYTF | TGCGCCAGCAGCCAAAGCAGCTACTATGGCTACACCTTC
TRBJ1-3 | TRBV7-9 | TRBD1 | many | CASSSYSGQGSGNTIYF | TGTGCCAGCAGCTCCTATTCCGGACAGGGCTCTGGAAACACCATATATTTT
TRBJ1-2 | TRBV5-1 | TRBD1 | once | CASSLVTGGDSYGYTF | TGCGCCAGCAGCTTGGTTACAGGGGGCGACTCCTATGGCTACACCTTC
TRBJ2-1 | TRBV5-5 | TRBD1 | few | CASSLRQGGNNEQFF | TGTGCCAGCAGCTTGAGACAGGGGGGCAACAATGAGCAGTTCTTC
TRBJ1-3 | TRBV12-3/TRBV12-4 | . | . | CASSSIGGRAGNTIYF | TGTGCCAGCAGTAGTATAGGTGGCCGGGCTGGAAACACCATATATTTT
TRBJ1-1 | TRBV5-1 | . | many | CASSLGPSGGATEAFF | TGCGCCAGCAGCTTGGGGCCCTCCGGCGGGGCCACTGAAGCTTTCTTT
TRBJ1-1 | TRBV11-2 | . | few | CASSRGLTEAFF | TGTGCCAGCAGCAGAGGGCTCACTGAAGCTTTCTTT
TRBJ1-1 | TRBV18 | . | few | CASSPRGVAMNTEAFF | TGTGCCAGCTCACCACGAGGGGTAGCGATGAACACTGAAGCTTTCTTT
TRBJ2-5 | TRBV27 | . | . | CATLHGQRNMQETQYF | TGTGCCACCCTCCACGGACAGAGAAATATGCAAGAGACCCAGTACTTC
TRBJ2-3 | TRBV5-5 | . | many | CASSEGRPSTDTQYF | TGTGCCAGCAGCGAGGGCCGCCCGTCCACAGATACGCAGTATTTT
TRBJ1-1 | TRBV9 | . | few | CASSGRGRGEAFF | TGTGCCAGCAGCGGCAGGGGTCGAGGCGAAGCTTTCTTT
TRBJ1-2 | TRBV7-2 | . | . | CASSQATMGSYFYGYTF | TGTGCCAGCAGCCAGGCGACAATGGGCAGCTATTTCTATGGCTACACCTTC
TRBJ2-1 | TRBV2 | TRBD2 | . | CASSRSSGSSYNEQFF | TGTGCCAGCAGTCGTTCTAGCGGAAGCTCCTACAATGAGCAGTTCTTC
TRBJ2-5 | TRBV4-2 | TRBD2 | . | CASSQDGGRGGETQYF | TGTGCCAGCAGCCAAGATGGGGGTCGCGGGGGAGAGACCCAGTACTTC
TRBJ1-1 | TRBV5-1 | TRBD1 | many | CASSSNQGARVNTEAFF | TGCGCCAGCAGCTCTAACCAGGGGGCTCGAGTGAACACTGAAGCTTTCTTT
TRBJ1-2 | TRBV3-1 | . | few | CASSPREGGYTF | TGTGCCAGCAGCCCCAGGGAGGGCGGCTACACCTTC
TRBJ2-7 | TRBV7-2 | . | . | CASSPEASLDQYF | TGTGCCAGCAGCCCAGAGGCTAGCTTGGACCAGTACTTC
TRBJ1-2 | TRBV20-1 | . | . | CSARVRGGSSSYTF | TGCAGTGCTAGAGTGAGGGGAGGGAGTAGCAGCTACACCTTC
TRBJ1-1 | TRBV7-3 | TRBD1 | few | CASSKRQGMDEAFF | TGTGCCAGCAGCAAAAGACAGGGTATGGATGAAGCTTTCTTT
TRBJ1-5 | TRBV12-3/TRBV12-4 | TRBD1 | . | CASSRGQGEYQPQHF | TGTGCCAGCAGTCGGGGACAGGGGGAATATCAGCCCCAGCATTTT
TRBJ2-6 | TRBV5-6 | . | . | CASSLSGKGSGANVLTF | TGTGCCAGCAGCTTGTCAGGGAAGGGCTCTGGGGCCAACGTCCTGACTTTC
TRBJ2-1 | TRBV20-1 | . | many | CSARMKAGRDYNEQFF | TGCAGTGCCCGGATGAAGGCCGGGAGAGACTACAATGAGCAGTTCTTC
TRBJ1-5 | TRBV25-1 | . | few | CASSDQRPYQPQHF | TGTGCCAGCAGTGATCAACGTCCTTATCAGCCCCAGCATTTT
TRBJ1-4 | TRBV19 | . | few | CASSLWAEGKLFF | TGTGCCAGTAGCCTCTGGGCTGAAGGAAAACTGTTTTTT
TRBJ1-2 | TRBV30 | . | few | CAWSVLYGYTF | TGTGCCTGGAGTGTACTTTATGGCTACACCTTC
TRBJ2-1 | TRBV12-3/TRBV12-4 | TRBD2 | many | CASSGGLARQGEQFF | TGTGCCAGCAGTGGTGGACTAGCTCGACAAGGGGAGCAGTTCTTC
TRBJ1-2 | TRBV2 | TRBD1 | many | CASRQGIGSGYTF | TGTGCCAGCAGACAGGGGATCGGTTCTGGCTACACCTTC
TRBJ2-5 | TRBV29-1 | . | many | CSVVSAKGSQETQYF | TGCAGCGTCGTTTCGGCCAAAGGGTCCCAAGAGACCCAGTACTTC
TRBJ2-3 | TRBV20-1 | TRBD2 | many | CSARDFASGKDTQYF | TGCAGTGCTAGAGATTTCGCTAGCGGGAAGGATACGCAGTATTTT
TRBJ2-5 | TRBV5-1 | . | few | CASNLGVKETQYF | TGCGCCAGCAACCTGGGGGTTAAAGAGACCCAGTACTTC
TRBJ2-7 | TRBV11-2 | . | few | CASSLGLEGEQYF | TGTGCCAGCAGCTTGGGTCTGGAGGGCGAGCAGTACTTC
TRBJ2-4 | TRBV12-3/TRBV12-4 | . | many | CASSTGQSNIQYF | TGTGCCAGCAGTACAGGACAGTCAAACATTCAGTACTTC
TRBJ2-5 | TRBV19 | . | . | CASRTPSGETQYF | TGTGCCAGTAGAACCCCCTCCGGAGAGACCCAGTACTTC
TRBJ1-1 | TRBV14 | TRBD1 | . | CASSQWGQQNTEAFF | TGTGCCAGCAGCCAATGGGGACAGCAAAACACTGAAGCTTTCTTT
TRBJ1-4 | TRBV5-1 | . | . | CASSPGSGGEKLFF | TGCGCCAGCAGCCCGGGGTCTGGGGGCGAAAAACTGTTTTTT
TRBJ2-2 | TRBV6-2/TRBV6-3 | . | few | CASSYSLDGELFF | TGTGCCAGCAGTTACTCGCTCGACGGGGAGCTGTTTTTT